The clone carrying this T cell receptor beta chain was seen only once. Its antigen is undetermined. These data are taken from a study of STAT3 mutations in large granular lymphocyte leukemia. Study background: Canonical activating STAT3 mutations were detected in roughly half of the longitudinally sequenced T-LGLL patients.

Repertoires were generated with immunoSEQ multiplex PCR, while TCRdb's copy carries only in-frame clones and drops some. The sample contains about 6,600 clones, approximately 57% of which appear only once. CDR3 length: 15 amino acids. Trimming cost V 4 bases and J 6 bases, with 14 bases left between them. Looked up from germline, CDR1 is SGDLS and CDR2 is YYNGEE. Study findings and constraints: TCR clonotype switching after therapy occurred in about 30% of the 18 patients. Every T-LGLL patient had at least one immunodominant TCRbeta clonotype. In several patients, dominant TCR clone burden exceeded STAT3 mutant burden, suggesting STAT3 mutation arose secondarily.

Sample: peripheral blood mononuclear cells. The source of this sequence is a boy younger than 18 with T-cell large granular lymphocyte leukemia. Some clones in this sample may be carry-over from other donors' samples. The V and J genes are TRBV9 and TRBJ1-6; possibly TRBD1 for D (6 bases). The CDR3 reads CASSQTGKPNSPLHF. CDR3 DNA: TGTGCCAGCAGCCAGACAGGAAAACCTAATTCACCCCTCCACTTT.